This T cell receptor (beta chain) was identified during a study of CD8 T cells in Susac syndrome. The multiple sclerosis controls were treatment-naive patients, and their relapsing-remitting disease was stable or active. TEMRA cells were enriched by FACS, while CD8+ and CD4+ T cells were obtained through a negative isolation that was performed magnetically. This CDR3 is built from 15 residues. V lost 5 bases and J lost 7; bases outside the gene matches: 6. RNA totalling 0.5 to 1 ug underwent reverse transcription with random hexamers. immunoSEQ multiplex PCR amplified TCR beta CDR3 across 54 Vbeta, 13 Jbeta. TCRdb redid the calling of the immunoSEQ multiplex PCR reads with MiXCR, one entry per CDR3 protein. The table includes some 200,000 distinct CDR3 sequences, more than 90% detected once.

This rearrangement joins TRBV12-3 or TRBV12-4 to TRBJ1-5; 12 bases are a match to TRBD1. Sequences were obtained from CD4+ T cells from PBMCs. This TCR was sampled from a human donor with multiple sclerosis. This chain's CDR3 is CASSPGTGGRQPQHF. In nucleotides, the CDR3 is TGTGCCAGCAGTCCCGGGACAGGGGGCCGACAGCCCCAGCATTTT.